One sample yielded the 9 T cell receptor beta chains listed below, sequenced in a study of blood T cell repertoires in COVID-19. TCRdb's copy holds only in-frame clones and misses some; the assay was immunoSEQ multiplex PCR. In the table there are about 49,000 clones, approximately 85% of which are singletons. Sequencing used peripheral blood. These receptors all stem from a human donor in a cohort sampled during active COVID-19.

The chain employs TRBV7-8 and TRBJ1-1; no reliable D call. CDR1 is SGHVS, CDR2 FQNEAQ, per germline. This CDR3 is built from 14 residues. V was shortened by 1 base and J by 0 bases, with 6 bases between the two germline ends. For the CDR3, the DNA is TGTGCCAGCAGCTTAGGAGGTATGAACACTGAAGCTTTCTTT. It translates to CASSLGGMNTEAFF.

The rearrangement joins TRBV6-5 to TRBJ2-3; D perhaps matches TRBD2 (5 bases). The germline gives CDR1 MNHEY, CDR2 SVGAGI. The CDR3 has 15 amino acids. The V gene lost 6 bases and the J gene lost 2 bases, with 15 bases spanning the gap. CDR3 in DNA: TGTGCCAGCAGATCCACTAGTTTAATCACAGATACGCAGTATTTT. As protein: CASRSTSLITDTQYF.

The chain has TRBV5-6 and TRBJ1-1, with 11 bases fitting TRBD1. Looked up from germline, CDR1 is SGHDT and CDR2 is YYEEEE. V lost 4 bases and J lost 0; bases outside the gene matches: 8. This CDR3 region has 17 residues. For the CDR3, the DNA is TGTGCCAGCAGCCAGCGGACAGGGGGCTTTATGAACACTGAAGCTTTCTTT. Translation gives CASSQRTGGFMNTEAFF.

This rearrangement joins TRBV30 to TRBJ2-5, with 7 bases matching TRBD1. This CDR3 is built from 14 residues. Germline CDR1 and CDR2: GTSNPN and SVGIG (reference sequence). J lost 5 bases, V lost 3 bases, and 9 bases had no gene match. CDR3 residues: CAWRGTVARETQYF. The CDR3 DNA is TGTGCCTGGAGGGGGACAGTGGCGAGGGAGACCCAGTACTTC.

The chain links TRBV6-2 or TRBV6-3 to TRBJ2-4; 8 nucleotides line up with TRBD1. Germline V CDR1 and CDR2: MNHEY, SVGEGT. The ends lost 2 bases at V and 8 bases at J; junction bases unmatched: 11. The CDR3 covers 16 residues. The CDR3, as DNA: TGTGCCAGCAGTTACGGGGGGACAGGCGAAAGAGACATTCAGTACTTC. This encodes CASSYGGTGERDIQYF.

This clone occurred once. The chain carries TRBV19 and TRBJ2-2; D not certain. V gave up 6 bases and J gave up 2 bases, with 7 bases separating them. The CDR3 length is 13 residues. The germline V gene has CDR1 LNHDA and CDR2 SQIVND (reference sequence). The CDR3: CASRAQNTGELFF. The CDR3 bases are TGTGCCAGTAGGGCTCAAAACACCGGGGAGCTGTTTTTT.

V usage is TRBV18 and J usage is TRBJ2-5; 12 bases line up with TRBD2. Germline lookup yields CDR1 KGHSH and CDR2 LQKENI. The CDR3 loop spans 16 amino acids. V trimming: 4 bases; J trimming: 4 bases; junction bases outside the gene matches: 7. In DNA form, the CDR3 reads TGTGCCAGCTCACTAAACCCGGGACTAGCGGGAGAGACCCAGTACTTC. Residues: CASSLNPGLAGETQYF.

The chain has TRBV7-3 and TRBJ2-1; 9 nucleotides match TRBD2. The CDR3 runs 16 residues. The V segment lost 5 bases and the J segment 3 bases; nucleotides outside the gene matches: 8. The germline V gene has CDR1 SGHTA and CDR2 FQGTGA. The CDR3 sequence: CASSPVSGGGYNEQFF. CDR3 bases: TGTGCCAGCAGCCCGGTTAGCGGGGGTGGCTACAATGAGCAGTTCTTC.

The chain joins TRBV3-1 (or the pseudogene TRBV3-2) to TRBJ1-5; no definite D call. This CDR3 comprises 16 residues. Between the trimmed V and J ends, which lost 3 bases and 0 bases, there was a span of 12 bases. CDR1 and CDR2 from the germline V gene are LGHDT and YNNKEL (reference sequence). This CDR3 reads CASSQGRLNSNQPQHF. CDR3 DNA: TGTGCCAGCAGCCAGGGTAGACTAAATAGCAATCAGCCCCAGCATTTT.